This T cell receptor (beta chain) stems from a study of T cell clones after liver transplantation. Germline lookup yields CDR1 MRHNA and CDR2 SNTAGT. The CDR3 extends over 13 amino acids. V gave up 3 bases and J gave up 3 bases, with 7 bases separating them. TCRdb's table, derived via immunoSEQ multiplex PCR, lists solely in-frame clones and lacks some. This repertoire shows some 80,000 clones, 80% to 85% found once; its top ten account for about 2%. Whole-study results and caveats: Small, mixed patient groups and varying post-transplant times limit these conclusions. A larger donor-reactive than third-party decline suggested partial antigen-specific deletion.

Notes on this clone: What it binds is unknown.

This receptor was taken from a human patient who received a liver transplant. Certain T cells may be donor cells from the graft. The sequencing here drew on CD4+ T cells from blood, taken around 50 months after liver transplant. The gene calls are TRBV6-4 and TRBJ2-3, with no clear D. CDR3 DNA sequence: TGTGCCAGCAGTGAGGATGAAACAGATACGCAGTATTTT. Its translation: CASSEDETDTQYF.